This is a list of T cell receptor beta chains from one sample in a study of blood T cells in healthy people across ages. TCRdb reanalysed the 5' RACE reads using MiXCR and keeps one entry per CDR3 protein. Among about 1.5 million distinct CDR3 sequences listed, roughly 43% were seen once. Material for sequencing was blood. These TCRs come from a young woman in good health. The CDR3 runs from the conserved cysteine through the conserved F or W. The D gene is left open where the match is weak. The listing skips clone size in some rows; elsewhere it reads once, few, many or a size class.

.,TRBV7-2,TRBJ2-1,.,TGTTCCGGCAGCTTCGACCGCGGCTCCTACAATGAGCAGTTCTTC,CSGSFDRGSYNEQFF
TRBD1,TRBV4-1,TRBJ1-5,.,TGCGCCAGCAGCCAAGGGGACAGGGCCTGGGGTAGCAATCAGCCCCAGCATTTT,CASSQGDRAWGSNQPQHF
TRBD2,TRBV9,TRBJ2-5,.,TGTGCCAGCAGCGTAAGGCCTAGCGGGAGGGAAGAGACCCAGTACTTC,CASSVRPSGREETQYF
.,TRBV5-4,TRBJ1-2,.,TGTGCCAGCAGCCCCCAGGGTTCTTTAAACTATGGCTACACCTTC,CASSPQGSLNYGYTF
.,TRBV7-2,TRBJ2-7,few,TGTGCCAGCAGCGGGCCGGGACGTAGCTCCTACGAGCAGTACTTC,CASSGPGRSSYEQYF
.,TRBV6-5,TRBJ1-2,.,TGTGCCAGCAGTTACGAGCAAAGGGGCAGGGGCTACACCTTC,CASSYEQRGRGYTF
TRBD1,TRBV6-6,TRBJ1-2,few,TGTGCCTGCTCGGGACAGCGCCACGTAAACTATGGCTACACCTTC,CACSGQRHVNYGYTF
.,TRBV7-2,TRBJ2-6,.,TGTGCCAGCAGCTCAGGGTTGGCTGACTCTGGGGCCAACGTCCTGACTTTC,CASSSGLADSGANVLTF
.,TRBV27,TRBJ2-2,.,TGTGCCAGCAGTTACGGGACCGCGACCGGGGAGCTGTTTTTT,CASSYGTATGELFF
TRBD2,TRBV5-1,TRBJ2-1,few,TGCGCCAGCAGCCTCGGGAGGAAGCGGGATAGTAATGAGCAGTTCTTC,CASSLGRKRDSNEQFF
.,TRBV7-2,TRBJ2-3,.,TGTGCCAGCAGCTTGGAAATCTCAGATACGCAGTATTTT,CASSLEISDTQYF
.,TRBV12-5,TRBJ2-1,.,TGTACTAGTGGTTTGACCAGCCTCTACAATGAGCAGTTCTTC,CTSGLTSLYNEQFF
.,TRBV12-3/TRBV12-4,TRBJ1-5,.,TGTGCCACCAAGCCGGGGGGAGGCAATCAGCCCCAGCATTTT,CATKPGGGNQPQHF
TRBD2,TRBV20-1,TRBJ2-3,few,TGCAGTGCCAAACTAGCGGGAGGCACAGATACGCAGTATTTT,CSAKLAGGTDTQYF
TRBD2,TRBV4-3,TRBJ2-7,many,TGCGCCAGCAGCCAAGCCGGACTAGCGGGATACGAGCAGTACTTC,CASSQAGLAGYEQYF
TRBD1,TRBV4-3,TRBJ2-3,.,TGCGCCAGCAGCGGAGGCCAGGACAGGGGGCCGGAATCTCCATCAGATACGCAGTATTTT,CASSGGQDRGPESPSDTQYF
.,TRBV7-9,TRBJ1-1,few,TGTGCCAGCAGACCACCTGAGAGGGGCTGGACTGAAGCTTTCTTT,CASRPPERGWTEAFF
.,TRBV7-8,TRBJ2-7,few,TGTGCCAGCAGCCTTACGATGTGGGGTTACGAGCAGTACTTC,CASSLTMWGYEQYF
.,TRBV5-4,TRBJ1-4,.,TGTGCCAGCAGCCCAAACATGGGGGAAAATGAAAAACTGTTTTTT,CASSPNMGENEKLFF
TRBD1,TRBV5-5,TRBJ2-7,.,TGTGCCAGCAGCTTGAAATCCGGGACAGCCTCCGACAATGAGCAGTACTTC,CASSLKSGTASDNEQYF
TRBD2,TRBV5-4,TRBJ2-1,once,TGTGCCAGCAGCATAGAGGGTCTAGCGGGAGTTGATTGGGAGCAGTTCTTC,CASSIEGLAGVDWEQFF
.,TRBV6-2/TRBV6-3,TRBJ2-1,.,TGTGCCAGCAGTTACCGGGACGTCAGCTCCTACAATGAGCAGTTCTTC,CASSYRDVSSYNEQFF
.,TRBV9,TRBJ2-5,.,TGTGCCAGCAGCGCGAGCACGGACACTCGTTTTGAGCAGTACTTC,CASSASTDTRFEQYF
.,TRBV7-9,TRBJ1-6,few,TGTGCCAGCAGCTTAGAGGCCAGGAATTCACCCCTCCACTTT,CASSLEARNSPLHF
.,TRBV29-1,TRBJ2-3,.,TGCAGCGCCGGGACGTCCGTAGATACGCAGTATTTT,CSAGTSVDTQYF
TRBD1,TRBV7-2,TRBJ1-5,.,TGTGCCAGCAGCTTTTCGGGGGCCGGGACAGGGTCAACTCAGCCCCAGCATTTT,CASSFSGAGTGSTQPQHF
.,TRBV29-1,TRBJ2-1,.,TGCAACGTTGAGGGAGGACAGAACATTGAGCAGTTCTTC,CNVEGGQNIEQFF
.,TRBV20-1,TRBJ1-6,few,TGCAGTGCTAGAGACGGACCCCACGGGACACCCCTCCACTTT,CSARDGPHGTPLHF
TRBD1,TRBV23-1,TRBJ2-1,.,TGCGCCAGCAGCCTTAGCCCGGGACAGAAGAATGAGCAGTTCTTC,CASSLSPGQKNEQFF
TRBD1,TRBV12-3/TRBV12-4,TRBJ2-1,.,TGTGCCAGCAGTTCACCTGACAGGGGGCCCAATGAGCAGTTCTTC,CASSSPDRGPNEQFF
TRBD1,TRBV5-1,TRBJ2-1,few,TGCGCCAGCAGCTGGGGGACAGCCTCCTACAATGAGCAGTTCTTC,CASSWGTASYNEQFF
.,TRBV7-2,TRBJ2-3,many,TGTGCCAGCAGCTTAGCAGGGACCACAGATACGCAGTATTTT,CASSLAGTTDTQYF
.,TRBV15,TRBJ1-1,once,TGTGCCACCAGCGGCGCCGGGACTGGCGAAACTGAAGCTTTCTTT,CATSGAGTGETEAFF
TRBD2,TRBV7-9,TRBJ2-3,few,TGTGCCAGCAGCTTAGCCACTTCTCGGACTAGCGGGGACACAGATACGCAGTATTTT,CASSLATSRTSGDTDTQYF
TRBD1,TRBV20-1,TRBJ1-1,few,TGCAGTGCCCGGACAGGCCTTGAAGCTTTCTTT,CSARTGLEAFF
.,TRBV12-3/TRBV12-4,TRBJ2-6,.,TGTGCCAGCACGAGGGGATTGATGGGGTCTGGGGCCAACGTCCTGACTTTC,CASTRGLMGSGANVLTF
.,TRBV12-3/TRBV12-4,TRBJ2-1,.,TGTGCCAGCAGTCAAGGGGCTTTCTCCTACAATGAGCAGTTCTTC,CASSQGAFSYNEQFF
.,TRBV11-2,TRBJ1-1,few,TGTGCCAGCAGCATTGCAGGTGGATTGGAAGTAAACACTGAAGCTTTCTTT,CASSIAGGLEVNTEAFF
.,TRBV7-9,TRBJ2-7,.,TGTGCCAGCAGCCTAGGACAGAGCCCCTACGAGCAGTACTTC,CASSLGQSPYEQYF
.,TRBV11-2,TRBJ2-3,.,TGTGCCAGCAGCCCGCAGGGGGCGGGAGAGGCAGATACGCAGTATTTT,CASSPQGAGEADTQYF
.,TRBV29-1,TRBJ1-1,.,TGCAGCGTTGGTTGGGCAGATACTGAAGCTTTCTTT,CSVGWADTEAFF
TRBD1,TRBV25-1,TRBJ1-1,.,TGTGCCAGCAGCAGGGCAGGGGGCGCACAAGCTTTCTTT,CASSRAGGAQAFF
TRBD2,TRBV12-3/TRBV12-4,TRBJ2-5,.,TGTGCCAGCAGCGGGACTAGCGGACCCCAAGAGACCCAGTACTTC,CASSGTSGPQETQYF
.,TRBV5-1,TRBJ2-5,few,TGCGCCAGCAGCTTGGCCCTGACAGGGAGGGTAGAGACCCAGTACTTC,CASSLALTGRVETQYF
TRBD2,TRBV11-2,TRBJ2-1,.,TGTGCCAGCAGCGTAACAACTAGCGGTGAGCAGTTCTTC,CASSVTTSGEQFF
.,TRBV7-2,TRBJ2-3,.,TGTGCCAGCAGCTTTGGGGGGGCGTTAGATACGCAGTATTTT,CASSFGGALDTQYF
.,TRBV3-1,TRBJ1-2,.,TGTGCCAGCAGCCACCCAGGGGCGGGTGGCTACACCTTC,CASSHPGAGGYTF
.,TRBV12-3/TRBV12-4,TRBJ2-2,few,TGTGCCAGCAGGGGTACTAGCTCCGGGGAGCTGTTTTTT,CASRGTSSGELFF
.,TRBV7-6,TRBJ2-3,.,TGTGCCAGCAGCATGACACGGCGGGAATCTAGCACAGATACGCAGTATTTT,CASSMTRRESSTDTQYF
TRBD1,TRBV19,TRBJ1-5,few,TGTGCCAGTAGCATTGACAGGGGGAAAAATCAGCCCCAGCATTTT,CASSIDRGKNQPQHF